These 28 T cell receptor beta chains originate from one sample sequenced in a study of T-cell memory formation after mild COVID-19. TCRdb analysed the 5' RACE reads with MiXCR anew, one entry per CDR3 protein. The sample includes roughly 280,000 distinct CDR3 sequences, approximately 8% seen only once; the top ten take roughly 22%. Sequenced input: PBMCs or a T cell subset sorted from them (not recorded which). These receptor sequences come from a man aged 18 to 29 who had mild COVID-19 (a few samples of this study predate the infection). Cell type and time point are not known.

The genes are TRBV2 and TRBJ2-7; D unclear. The ends were cut back, 2 bases at V and 4 bases at J, with 12 bases in the middle. This CDR3 has 14 amino acids. The germline gives CDR1 SNHLY, CDR2 FYNNEI. The CDR3 spells CASSETGYSYEQYF. In nucleotides, the CDR3 is TGTGCCAGCAGTGAAACCGGGTATAGTTACGAGCAGTACTTC.

The chain combines TRBV6-5 with TRBJ2-3; D possibly corresponds to TRBD1 (6 bases). The CDR3 loop spans 13 amino acids. The germline V gene has CDR1 MNHEY and CDR2 SVGAGI. Trimming shortened V by 5 bases and J by 4 bases, and 10 bases separated the two germline ends. CDR3 DNA sequence: TGTGCCAGCAGTCCACAGGGATCAGATACGCAGTATTTT. It is translated as CASSPQGSDTQYF.

This clonotype was counted a few times. The chain combines TRBV5-6 with TRBJ1-2; possible D gene TRBD1, 6 bases. Between the trimmed V and J ends, which lost 1 base and 2 bases, there was a span of 9 bases. Germline V gives CDR1 SGHDT, CDR2 YYEEEE. The CDR3 consists of 14 residues. The chain's CDR3 is CASSLPGANYGYTF. The CDR3 DNA reads as TGTGCCAGCAGCTTGCCAGGGGCCAACTATGGCTACACCTTC.

In this sample, this clonotype turned up many times. The chain has TRBV5-1 and TRBJ1-2; no firm D call. The CDR3 runs to 14 residues. V lost 1 base and J 8 bases, leaving 15 bases between the germline ends. Germline V CDR1 and CDR2: SGHRS, YFSETQ. The CDR3 reads CASSLKGSVGGYTF. DNA of the CDR3: TGCGCCAGCAGCTTGAAGGGCTCAGTGGGGGGCTACACCTTC.

The table lists this clonotype with many counts. The chain uses TRBV28 and TRBJ1-1; D unclear. Germline CDR1 is MDHEN and CDR2 is SYDVKM. Trimming shortened V by 6 bases and J by 11 bases, and 10 bases separated the two germline ends. CDR3 length: 10 residues. CDR3 nucleotides: TGTGCCAGCAGCCGCCTGAATGCTTTCTTT. This translates into CASSRLNAFF.

This chain connects TRBV10-3 to TRBJ2-3; D uncertain. Per germline, CDR1 ENHRY and CDR2 SYGVKD. This CDR3 region has 13 residues. V lost 6 bases and J 2 bases, leaving 9 bases between the germline ends. CDR3 loop: CAIRLINTDTQYF. For the CDR3, the DNA is TGTGCCATCAGACTTATAAACACAGATACGCAGTATTTT.

The V gene is TRBV11-2, the J gene TRBJ2-7; TRBD1 agrees at 7 bases. This CDR3 is built from 14 residues. The V and J ends lost 5 bases and 3 bases, in that order; junction bases with no gene match: 7. Per the germline V gene, CDR1 is SGHAT and CDR2 is FQNNGV. This CDR3 reads CASSAYRGVYEQYF. CDR3 sequence (DNA): TGTGCCAGCAGCGCATACAGGGGCGTCTACGAGCAGTACTTC.

The chain joins TRBV11-2 to TRBJ2-1; 7 bases are shared with TRBD1. The CDR3 is 12 amino acids. Germline-derived CDR1 and CDR2 are SGHAT and FQNNGV. V was clipped by 5 bases and J by 10 bases; unmatched bases: 5. As DNA, the CDR3 is TGTGCCAGCAGCAGGGGACAGCTCGAGCAGTTCTTC. This sequence encodes CASSRGQLEQFF.

This clonotype was seen a handful of times. The gene calls are TRBV6-2 or TRBV6-3 and TRBJ2-1; possibly TRBD1 for D (6 bases). The CDR3 is 12 residues long. V was clipped by 6 bases and J by 7 bases, with 10 bases between them. The germline V gene has CDR1 MNHEY and CDR2 SVGEGT. The CDR3 here is CASSRTVNEQFF. DNA of the CDR3: TGTGCCAGCAGCCGGACAGTAAATGAGCAGTTCTTC.

The chain has TRBV19 and TRBJ1-4; the D is unclear. The germline V gene has CDR1 LNHDA and CDR2 SQIVND (reference sequence). V was pared by 8 bases and J by 8 bases, with 18 bases between. The CDR3 spans 14 residues. CDR3 DNA: TGTGCCAGTCAGGACGTTCTGGCGTTAGAAAAACTGTTTTTT. Translation gives CASQDVLALEKLFF.

There are many counts of this clonotype. J is TRBJ1-5 and V is TRBV5-1; tentative D call: TRBD1 (5 bases). Germline V gene data show CDR1 as SGHRS and CDR2 as YFSETQ. The CDR3 totals 15 residues. The germline V and J ends were trimmed by 0 bases and 2 bases, with 9 bases remaining between them. CDR3 sequence reads: CASSLDGTGNQPQHF. The DNA for the CDR3 is TGCGCCAGCAGCTTGGACGGGACGGGCAATCAGCCCCAGCATTTT.

This clonotype was seen a handful of times. The chain uses TRBV7-6 and TRBJ1-4; D may be TRBD1 (6 bases). Germline CDR1 SGHVS, CDR2 FNYEAQ. Trimming removed 3 bases from V and 8 bases from J, with 16 bases in between. This CDR3 has 15 residues. The CDR3 DNA reads TGTGCCAGCAGCTTGAGTGTCCTAGGGGGGGAAAAACTGTTTTTT. As protein: CASSLSVLGGEKLFF. Filled out from reference TRBV7-6 and TRBJ1-4, the complete variable domain reads GAGVSQSPRYKVTKRGQDVALRCDPISGHVSLYWYRQALGQGPEFLTYFNYEAQQDKSGLPNDRFSAERPEGSISTLTIQRTEQRDSAMYRCASSLSVLGGEKLFFGSGTQLSVL.

This clonotype was picked up many times. The V gene is TRBV4-3, the J gene TRBJ2-3; 10 bases align to TRBD2. This CDR3 is 15 amino acids long. With 1 base clipped from V and 5 bases from J, the junction kept 3 bases outside the gene matches. Germline lookup yields CDR1 LGHNA and CDR2 YSLEER. This chain's CDR3 is CASSQARLAGDTQYF. The CDR3 coding sequence is TGCGCCAGCAGCCAAGCGCGACTAGCGGGAGATACGCAGTATTTT.

This clonotype came up a few times. This rearrangement joins TRBV7-3 to TRBJ1-1; D ambiguous. CDR3 size: 14 residues. CDR1 and CDR2 (germline): SGHTA, FQGTGA. The ends were cut back, 2 bases at V and 3 bases at J, with 10 bases in the middle. This chain's CDR3 is CASSLGRTDTEAFF. CDR3 nucleotide sequence: TGTGCCAGCAGCTTAGGCAGGACCGACACTGAAGCTTTCTTT.

This clonotype appeared once. The V gene is TRBV18, the J gene TRBJ2-7; D is ambiguous. CDR3 length equals 15 residues. V was trimmed by 0 bases and J by 5 bases, leaving 14 bases between them. Per germline, CDR1 KGHSH and CDR2 LQKENI. The CDR3 DNA reads as TGTGCCAGCTCACCACCGACGCAGGATCCCCACGAGCAGTACTTC. Protein product: CASSPPTQDPHEQYF.

V is TRBV10-3 and J is TRBJ2-7; D might be TRBD1 (5 bases). Germline CDR1 ENHRY, CDR2 SYGVKD. Trimming took off 3 bases at V and 3 bases at J, with 9 bases between the two ends. This CDR3 comprises 13 residues. CDR3 loop: CAISDRGYYEQYV. The CDR3, as DNA: TGTGCCATCAGTGATAGGGGTTACTACGAGCAGTACGTC.

This clonotype showed up just a few times. The chain links TRBV6-2 or TRBV6-3 to TRBJ2-5; D gene uncertain. Looked up from germline, CDR1 is MNHEY and CDR2 is SVGEGT. This CDR3 has 12 amino acids. V lost 7 bases and J 5 bases, leaving 11 bases between the germline ends. The CDR3 loop is CASKTSSETQYF. CDR3 nucleotides: TGTGCCAGCAAGACTTCGTCGGAGACCCAGTACTTC.

This clonotype was detected only a few times. This sequence joins TRBV11-2 and TRBJ2-5; 10 nucleotides line up with TRBD2. Germline V lookup: CDR1 SGHAT, CDR2 FQNNGV. V was pared by 2 bases and J by 1 base, with 7 bases of the junction left unmatched. The CDR3 loop spans 17 amino acids. The CDR3 sequence is CASSLRLAGGLQETQYF. CDR3 DNA sequence: TGTGCCAGCAGCTTAAGATTAGCGGGGGGACTCCAAGAGACCCAGTACTTC.

This clonotype was observed a handful of times. The chain employs TRBV5-5 and TRBJ1-2; D is ambiguous. CDR1 and CDR2 from the germline V gene are SGHKS and YYEKEE (reference sequence). This CDR3 region has 14 residues. Trimming took off 0 bases at V and 4 bases at J, with 10 bases between the two ends. CDR3 region: CASSLVSSVYGYTF. The CDR3 DNA is TGTGCCAGCAGCTTGGTATCCAGCGTCTATGGCTACACCTTC.

The J gene is TRBJ2-7, the V gene TRBV20-1, with 7 bases identical to TRBD1. The CDR3 is made up of 14 amino acids. From germline, CDR1 is DFQATT and CDR2 SNEGSKA (reference sequence). The V gene end was trimmed by 3 bases and the J gene end by 12 bases; junction bases not matched to a gene: 17. The DNA of the CDR3 is TGCAGTGCTAGGAGCTCGGGACAGAAATTTAGGCCGTACTTC. Its translation: CSARSSGQKFRPYF.

This clonotype came up a few times. The chain is built from TRBV20-1 and TRBJ2-5; D uncertain. The CDR3 covers 13 residues. Looked up from germline, CDR1 is DFQATT and CDR2 is SNEGSKA (reference sequence). V was trimmed by 6 bases and J by 4 bases, leaving 15 bases between them. CDR3 amino acids: CSAPPRVRETQYF. Here the CDR3 DNA reads TGCAGTGCCCCCCCTAGGGTTCGAGAGACCCAGTACTTC.

In its sample, this clonotype was seen a few times. The chain recombines TRBV5-1 with TRBJ1-3; tentative D call: TRBD1 (6 bases). The CDR3 consists of 15 residues. V dropped 4 bases and J dropped 3 bases, with 14 bases sitting between them. Germline lookup yields CDR1 SGHRS and CDR2 YFSETQ. The CDR3 here is CASSATGSDGNTIYF. CDR3 sequence (DNA): TGCGCCAGCAGCGCGACAGGTTCCGATGGAAACACCATATATTTT.

The chain links TRBV20-1 to TRBJ1-5; TRBD1 aligns across 7 bases. The germline V gene has CDR1 DFQATT and CDR2 SNEGSKA (reference sequence). The CDR3 is 16 amino acids. V was clipped by 0 bases and J by 4 bases; unmatched bases: 9. CDR3 sequence reads: CSARDWGGQSNQPQHF. The CDR3 region has the DNA TGCAGTGCTAGAGATTGGGGGGGACAGAGTAATCAGCCCCAGCATTTT.

The V call is TRBV4-2, the J call TRBJ2-1; D is ambiguous. The V and J ends lost 8 bases and 12 bases respectively, with 17 bases between them. The CDR3 is 12 residues long. Germline-derived CDR1 and CDR2 are LGHNA and YNFKEQ. The CDR3 DNA is TGTGCCAGCCTTGCGAGAGGAGTGGGGCAGTTCTTC. This sequence encodes CASLARGVGQFF.

In its sample, this clonotype was seen many times. This chain connects TRBV5-1 to TRBJ2-5; D is undetermined. From germline, CDR1 is SGHRS and CDR2 YFSETQ. The CDR3 consists of 16 residues. V shed 0 bases and J shed 2 bases, with 14 bases lying between them. DNA of the CDR3: TGCGCCAGCAGCTTGGGAACGGCTCCAAAGCAAGAGACCCAGTACTTC. It specifies CASSLGTAPKQETQYF.

This clonotype turned up a few times. The V gene is TRBV5-1, the J gene TRBJ2-5, with D perhaps TRBD2 (6 bases). Germline lookup yields CDR1 SGHRS and CDR2 YFSETQ. CDR3 size: 14 residues. V lost 0 bases and J 3 bases, leaving 9 bases between the germline ends. In DNA, the CDR3 is TGCGCCAGCAGCTTGGTTGCGGGGAAAGAGACCCAGTACTTC. It encodes CASSLVAGKETQYF.

This clonotype was detected many times. The CDR3 loop is CASSPLAVGGVYTF. In DNA form, the CDR3 reads TGTGCCAGCAGTCCCTTAGCGGTTGGAGGGGTCTACACCTTC. The gene calls are TRBV5-6 and TRBJ1-2, with a weak D call TRBD1 (5 bases). The CDR3 is made up of 14 amino acids. Per the germline V gene, CDR1 is SGHDT and CDR2 is YYEEEE. Deletions cut 5 bases from V and 10 bases from J, with 21 bases between.

The chain uses TRBV19 and TRBJ2-3, with D perhaps TRBD1 or TRBD2 (6 bases each). This CDR3 region has 15 residues. V lost 3 bases and J 2 bases, leaving 12 bases between the germline ends. Germline CDR1 reads LNHDA; CDR2 reads SQIVND (reference sequence). The CDR3 DNA follows: TGTGCCAGTAGTATCCGGGGGCCGGCCACAGATACGCAGTATTTT. It encodes CASSIRGPATDTQYF.